These T cell receptor beta chains were read from a single sample in a study of shared clonotypes between healthy human individuals. Profiled with immunoSEQ multiplex PCR; TCRdb holds only in-frame clones, not every one. The sample records more than 550,000 clones, 90% being singletons. Sequenced: memory CD8+ T cells from PBMCs. The receptor source for this set is a man between 18 and 29 years old in good health. Some clones in this sample may be carry-over from other donors' samples. Each CDR3 is given with its conserved first and last residue. The D gene is left open where the match is weak. Clone size is given for some rows only: seen once, a few or many times, or a class if the clone is expanded.

>once|TRBD2|TRBJ2-7|TRBV4-1
CASSQVAGTSYEQYF
TGCGCCAGCAGCCAAGTCGCCGGGACTAGCTACGAGCAGTACTTC
>.|.|TRBJ2-7|TRBV6-5
CASSYSAGQVNYEQYF
TGTGCCAGCAGTTACTCAGCGGGACAGGTAAACTACGAGCAGTACTTC
>.|.|TRBJ2-7|TRBV6-1
CASSDWKSSYEQYF
TGTGCCAGCAGTGATTGGAAGAGCTCCTACGAGCAGTACTTC
>.|.|TRBJ2-7|TRBV29-1
CSVAFRTTYEQYF
TGCAGCGTCGCCTTCCGGACGACCTACGAGCAGTACTTC
>.|TRBD1|TRBJ1-1|TRBV27
CASSLRQGGTEAFF
TGTGCCAGCAGTTTAAGACAGGGAGGCACTGAAGCTTTCTTT
>.|TRBD1|TRBJ2-7|TRBV5-8
CASSFPGQTYEQYF
TGTGCCAGCAGCTTCCCGGGACAGACATACGAGCAGTACTTC
>.|.|TRBJ1-5|TRBV28
CASSFGQNPRPQHF
TGTGCCAGCAGTTTTGGACAGAACCCTCGGCCCCAGCATTTT
>.|.|TRBJ2-5|TRBV11-2
CASSLVDSQAVPQYF
TGTGCCAGCAGCTTAGTGGACTCCCAGGCAGTTCCCCAGTACTTC
>.|.|TRBJ1-5|TRBV7-9
CASSPFSNQPQHF
TGTGCCAGCAGTCCTTTTAGCAATCAGCCCCAGCATTTT
>few|.|TRBJ1-1|TRBV7-9
CASSYPGLSEAFF
TGTGCCAGCAGCTACCCGGGTTTGTCTGAAGCTTTCTTT
>once|.|TRBJ1-5|TRBV28
CASSFRGQPQHF
TGTGCCAGCTCCTTCAGGGGCCAGCCCCAGCATTTT
>.|TRBD1|TRBJ1-2|TRBV13
CASSGQDRVYGYTF
TGTGCCAGCAGCGGCCAGGACAGGGTCTATGGCTACACCTTC
>few|.|TRBJ1-2|TRBV12-5
CASGLNPAGLYGYTF
TGTGCTAGTGGTTTGAACCCAGCAGGCCTCTATGGCTACACCTTC
>.|TRBD1|TRBJ2-7|TRBV27
CASSLSGTAYEQYF
TGTGCCAGCAGCCTATCTGGGACAGCCTACGAGCAGTACTTC
>.|TRBD2|TRBJ2-1|TRBV11-2
CASSSTVAGVNNEQFF
TGTGCCAGCAGCTCCACCGTAGCGGGAGTGAACAATGAGCAGTTCTTC
>.|.|TRBJ1-3|TRBV29-1
CSEHRLLLTYTSGNTIYF
TGCAGCGAACACAGGCTCCTACTTACCTACACCTCTGGAAACACCATATATTTT
>.|.|TRBJ1-4|TRBV19
CASSQQATNEKLFF
TGTGCCAGTAGCCAACAGGCAACTAATGAAAAACTGTTTTTT
>.|.|TRBJ1-2|TRBV29-1
CSVEDYDTYNYGYTF
TGCAGCGTTGAAGATTATGACACTTATAACTATGGCTACACCTTC
>.|.|TRBJ2-3|TRBV27
CATTGRKADTQYF
TGTGCCACCACTGGGCGAAAGGCAGATACGCAGTATTTT
>.|TRBD2|TRBJ2-7|TRBV27
CASSLGGLAFHEQYF
TGTGCCAGCAGTTTAGGGGGACTAGCATTCCACGAGCAGTACTTC
>.|.|TRBJ2-3|TRBV27
CASSQRTDTQYF
TGTGCCAGCAGCCAGAGAACAGATACGCAGTATTTT
>.|.|TRBJ2-1|TRBV9
CASSVVPGPSNEQFF
TGTGCCAGCAGCGTAGTCCCCGGACCCAGCAATGAGCAGTTCTTC
>once|TRBD1|TRBJ1-3|TRBV5-4
CASSRDRGPGNTIYF
TGTGCCAGCAGTCGGGACAGGGGGCCTGGAAACACCATATATTTT
>.|.|TRBJ2-7|TRBV9
CASSPGSPYEQYF
TGTGCCAGCAGCCCGGGGTCCCCCTACGAGCAGTACTTC
>.|.|TRBJ2-7|TRBV10-1
CASSDVANPTYEQYF
TGCGCCAGCAGTGATGTGGCTAACCCAACCTACGAGCAGTACTTC
>.|.|TRBJ1-5|TRBV12-5
CASAPGDWNSNQPQHF
TGTGCTAGTGCCCCGGGAGATTGGAATAGCAATCAGCCCCAGCATTTT
>.|TRBD1|TRBJ2-7|TRBV7-8
CASSPRAGGYEQYF
TGTGCCAGCAGCCCCAGGGCAGGGGGCTACGAGCAGTACTTC
>.|TRBD1|TRBJ2-7|TRBV6-1
CASTPRAGGVYEQYF
TGTGCCAGCACCCCCCGGGCAGGGGGCGTGTATGAGCAGTACTTC
>.|TRBD1|TRBJ2-5|TRBV6-5
CASSDSDREVRAQYF
TGTGCCAGCAGCGACTCGGACAGGGAGGTTAGGGCCCAGTACTTC
>.|TRBD2|TRBJ2-1|TRBV6-5
CASSYSIAGAYNEQFF
TGTGCCAGCAGTTACTCGATTGCGGGAGCCTACAATGAGCAGTTCTTC
>.|TRBD2|TRBJ2-1|TRBV13
CASSGGTSGSVHNEQFF
TGTGCCAGCAGCGGGGGGACTAGCGGGAGTGTACACAATGAGCAGTTCTTC
>few|.|TRBJ1-1|TRBV2
CASSDFQSNTEAFF
TGTGCCAGCAGTGATTTTCAGAGTAACACTGAAGCTTTCTTT
>once|TRBD2|TRBJ2-7|TRBV13
CASSPSSGRARDEQYF
TGTGCCAGCAGCCCCTCAAGCGGGAGGGCCCGGGACGAGCAGTACTTC
>.|TRBD2|TRBJ2-3|TRBV19
CASSIVLAGEGTDTQYF
TGTGCCAGTAGTATAGTGCTAGCGGGAGAGGGCACAGATACGCAGTATTTT
>.|TRBD2|TRBJ2-1|TRBV7-3
CASSQTSGRYNEQFF
TGTGCCAGCAGCCAAACTAGCGGGCGTTACAATGAGCAGTTCTTC
>.|.|TRBJ2-7|TRBV2
CASSDIWAYEQYF
TGTGCCAGCAGTGACATTTGGGCCTACGAGCAGTACTTC
>.|TRBD1|TRBJ2-7|TRBV28
CASSLNRGLYEQYF
TGTGCCAGCAGTTTAAACAGGGGGCTCTACGAGCAGTACTTC
>.|TRBD2|TRBJ2-2|TRBV29-1
CSVEAVLAGVHTGELFF
TGCAGCGTTGAAGCGGTGCTAGCGGGAGTTCACACCGGGGAGCTGTTTTTT
>once|TRBD2|TRBJ2-7|TRBV6-1
CASSVPSGSWSEQYF
TGTGCCAGCAGTGTGCCTAGCGGGAGCTGGAGCGAGCAGTACTTC
>.|.|TRBJ2-7|TRBV11-2
CASSLLGSYWGEQYF
TGTGCCAGCAGCTTATTAGGCTCATACTGGGGGGAGCAGTACTTC
>.|.|TRBJ2-5|TRBV27
CASSTIAAESRGGTETQYF
TGTGCCAGCAGCACCATAGCCGCAGAGTCTCGGGGAGGCACGGAGACCCAGTACTTC
>.|.|TRBJ2-7|TRBV5-5
CASSLFGPTYEQYF
TGTGCCAGCAGCTTGTTCGGGCCTACCTACGAGCAGTACTTC
>.|TRBD2|TRBJ2-3|TRBV6-6
CASPLEGGSTDTQYF
TGTGCCAGCCCTCTTGAGGGAGGGTCCACAGATACGCAGTATTTT
>.|TRBD2|TRBJ2-5|TRBV5-6
CASSLERLAEETQYF
TGTGCCAGCAGCTTGGAGCGGCTAGCGGAAGAGACCCAGTACTTC
>.|.|TRBJ2-2|TRBV7-9
CASSFGRTDLYGELFF
TGTGCCAGCAGCTTCGGTCGGACCGACCTTTACGGGGAGCTGTTTTTT
>.|TRBD2|TRBJ2-1|TRBV18
CASSPSRLAGYNEQFF
TGTGCCAGCTCACCATCGCGACTAGCTGGCTACAATGAGCAGTTCTTC
>.|TRBD1|TRBJ1-2|TRBV27
CASSFAGQGLYGYTF
TGTGCCAGCAGTTTTGCCGGACAGGGCCTTTACGGCTACACCTTC
>once|TRBD1|TRBJ2-6|TRBV27
CASSLLAGGMAGANVLTF
TGTGCCAGCAGTTTATTGGCAGGGGGCATGGCTGGGGCCAACGTCCTGACTTTC
>.|.|TRBJ2-1|TRBV30
CALKVGLGSSYNEQFF
TGTGCCTTAAAGGTGGGGTTGGGGAGCTCCTACAATGAGCAGTTCTTC
>once|.|TRBJ2-7|TRBV11-2
CASSLFQGRPYEQYF
TGTGCCAGCAGCTTATTTCAGGGGCGACCCTACGAGCAGTACTTC